Shown below are 16 T cell receptor beta chains from a single sample sequenced in a study of identical twins. Via MiXCR, TCRdb re-called the 5' RACE reads, giving one row per CDR3 protein. Among some 320,000 distinct CDR3 sequences listed, more than 9% were seen once. This sample was shared with a second study, whose subject was yellow fever vaccine responses in identical twins.

Sequenced sample: CD8+ T cells sorted from blood. These receptors were obtained from a woman younger than 35 in good health.

This sequence joins TRBV9 and TRBJ2-1; the match to TRBD2 covers 10 bases. Germline V gives CDR1 SGDLS, CDR2 YYNGEE. With V trimmed by 2 bases and J by 7 bases, 6 bases remained unmatched. The CDR3 runs 15 residues. The CDR3 nucleotides are TGTGCCAGCAGCGTGGAAGCGGGAGGGCTAAATGAGCAGTTCTTC. It translates to CASSVEAGGLNEQFF.

The chain couples TRBV5-1 to TRBJ1-5, with D possibly matching TRBD1 (5 bases). The V gene lost 0 bases and the J gene lost 5 bases, with 21 bases spanning the gap. The CDR3 is 18 residues long. The germline CDR1 and CDR2 sequences are SGHRS and YFSETQ. CDR3 sequence reads: CASSLGPTGGTLDQPQHF. The CDR3 DNA follows: TGCGCCAGCAGCTTGGGCCCCACAGGAGGGACTTTGGATCAGCCCCAGCATTTT.

This clonotype was seen only a few times. The chain uses TRBV2 and TRBJ2-3; D ambiguous. CDR1 and CDR2 from the germline V gene are SNHLY and FYNNEI. CDR3 size: 14 residues. The V and J ends lost 2 bases and 1 base respectively, with 7 bases between them. CDR3 residues: CASSEFLGTDTQYF. DNA for the CDR3: TGTGCCAGCAGTGAATTTTTAGGCACAGATACGCAGTATTTT.

This clonotype has just a few counts. J is TRBJ2-7 and V is TRBV5-8, with D maybe TRBD2 (5 bases). V lost 4 bases to trimming and J lost 2 bases, with 10 bases between them. The CDR3 has 13 residues. The germline gives CDR1 SGHTS, CDR2 YDEGEE. The CDR3 nucleotides read TGTGCCAGCAGCATGCGGGCCGCCTACGAGCAGTACGTC. This sequence encodes CASSMRAAYEQYV.

The table lists this clonotype with many counts. The chain couples TRBV12-3 or TRBV12-4 to TRBJ1-2, with TRBD1 matching over 8 bases. This CDR3 comprises 15 residues. Trimming removed 5 bases from V and 4 bases from J; junction bases left unmatched: 9. For the CDR3, the DNA is TGTGCCAGCAGTCCCCCCGGGACAGGCTTCTATGGCTACACCTTC. This encodes CASSPPGTGFYGYTF.

V is TRBV12-3 or TRBV12-4 and J is TRBJ1-5; D is unclear. Trimming removed 5 bases from V and 1 base from J, with 21 bases in between. CDR3 length: 18 residues. The CDR3 here is CASSARVQGLGSNQPQHF. CDR3 sequence (DNA): TGTGCCAGCAGTGCGCGGGTTCAAGGCCTAGGGAGCAATCAGCCCCAGCATTTT.

In its sample, this clonotype was seen a few times. The CDR3 coding sequence is TGTGCCAGCAGCCCCGGGATAGGAGGGGGCGCGGAGACCCAGTACTTC. It specifies CASSPGIGGGAETQYF. The chain has TRBV12-3 or TRBV12-4 and TRBJ2-5; a possible D gene is TRBD1 (7 bases). The CDR3 length is 16 residues. The V end was cut by 6 bases, the J end by 5 bases, with 22 bases between.

The chain carries TRBV12-3 or TRBV12-4 and TRBJ1-3; D is perhaps TRBD1 (6 bases). V lost 3 bases to trimming and J lost 2 bases, with 11 bases between them. This CDR3 spans 15 amino acids. The CDR3 coding sequence is TGTGCCAGCAGTTTTCAAAGGGGGACTGGAAACACCATATATTTT. This gives the protein CASSFQRGTGNTIYF.

The chain uses TRBV4-1 and TRBJ1-3, with 7 nucleotides matching TRBD1. The CDR3 is 18 residues long. V lost 0 bases and J lost 3; bases outside the gene matches: 11. CDR1 MGHRA and CDR2 YSYEKL come from the germline V gene. CDR3 in DNA: TGCGCCAGCAGCCAAGAGGGATCCGAGGGGGCTAGTGGAAACACCATATATTTT. This sequence encodes CASSQEGSEGASGNTIYF.

This clonotype was recorded many times. The chain combines TRBV29-1 with TRBJ2-2, with 11 bases aligning to TRBD2. CDR1 SQVTM and CDR2 ANQGSEA come from the germline V gene. The CDR3 consists of 14 residues. Trimming removed 7 bases from V and 6 bases from J; junction bases left unmatched: 7. The CDR3 here is CSAIAGGSAGELFF. CDR3 in DNA: TGCAGCGCCATAGCGGGAGGGTCTGCCGGGGAGCTGTTTTTT.

This clonotype has only a few counts. The chain couples TRBV6-1 to TRBJ2-1, with 9 bases matching TRBD2. V gave up 5 bases and J gave up 4 bases; unmatched junction bases: 18. CDR1 is MNHNS and CDR2 is SASEGT in the germline V gene. The CDR3 is 19 residues long. CDR3 residues: CASSSPSWAGGPRYNEQFF. The CDR3, as DNA: TGTGCCAGCAGTAGTCCCTCTTGGGCGGGGGGGCCCAGGTACAATGAGCAGTTCTTC.

The table lists this clonotype with a few counts. V gene TRBV2 combines with J gene TRBJ1-1, with a tentative D call TRBD1 (6 bases). The CDR3 is 16 residues long. Germline V gene data show CDR1 as SNHLY and CDR2 as FYNNEI. Trimming cost V 5 bases and J 0 bases, with 16 bases left between them. The CDR3 reads CASSTLTGVMNTEAFF. CDR3 sequence (DNA): TGTGCCAGCAGTACCTTGACAGGTGTCATGAACACTGAAGCTTTCTTT.

This clonotype came up a few times. The CDR3 loop reads CASSEEDRSDTGELFF. The CDR3, as DNA: TGTGCCAGCAGTGAAGAAGACAGGTCAGACACCGGGGAGCTGTTTTTT. This chain joins TRBV6-1 and TRBJ2-2; D may be TRBD1 (6 bases). Looked up from germline, CDR1 is MNHNS and CDR2 is SASEGT. The CDR3 has 16 amino acids. V lost 1 base, J lost 3 bases, and 12 bases lay in between.

Ten or more counts support this clonotype. The CDR3 protein is CSARVAAGEYNEQFF. CDR3 in DNA: TGCAGTGCTAGAGTAGCCGCGGGAGAATACAATGAGCAGTTCTTC. J is TRBJ2-1 and V is TRBV20-1; 7 bases match TRBD2. Germline-derived CDR1 and CDR2 are DFQATT and SNEGSKA (reference sequence). V shed 1 base and J 4 bases; nucleotides not matched to a gene: 7. This CDR3 region has 15 residues.

This clonotype appeared a few times. The CDR3 reads CASSAGTYEQYF. CDR3 DNA: TGTGCCAGCAGTGCCGGGACGTACGAGCAGTACTTC. V usage is TRBV12-3 or TRBV12-4 and J usage is TRBJ2-7; either TRBD1 or TRBD2 may fit D (5 bases each). Trimming stripped 5 bases from V and 4 bases from J, with 9 bases between. This CDR3 is built from 12 residues.

The gene calls are TRBV5-1 and TRBJ1-1, with TRBD1 as a possible D gene (6 bases). The V end lost 1 base, the J end lost 1 base, and 11 bases lay between the germline ends. Germline-derived CDR1 and CDR2 are SGHRS and YFSETQ. This CDR3 comprises 15 residues. CDR3 nucleotides: TGCGCCAGCAGCTTGTGGGGACAAAAGAACACTGAAGCTTTCTTT. It codes for CASSLWGQKNTEAFF.